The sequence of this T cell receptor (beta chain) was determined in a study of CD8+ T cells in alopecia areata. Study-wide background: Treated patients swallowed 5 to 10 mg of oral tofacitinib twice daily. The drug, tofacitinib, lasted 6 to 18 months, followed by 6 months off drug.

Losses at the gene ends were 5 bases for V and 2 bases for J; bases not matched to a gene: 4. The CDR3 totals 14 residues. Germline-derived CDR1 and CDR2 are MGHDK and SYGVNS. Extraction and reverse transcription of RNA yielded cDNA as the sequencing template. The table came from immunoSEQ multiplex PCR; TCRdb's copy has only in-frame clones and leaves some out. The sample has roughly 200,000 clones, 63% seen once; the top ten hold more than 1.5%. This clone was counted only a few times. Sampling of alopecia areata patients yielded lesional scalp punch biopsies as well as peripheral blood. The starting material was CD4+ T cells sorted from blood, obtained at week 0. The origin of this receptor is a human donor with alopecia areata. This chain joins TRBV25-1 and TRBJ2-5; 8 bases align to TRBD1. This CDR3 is CASSRWDRQETQYF. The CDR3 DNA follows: TGTGCCAGCAGTAGATGGGACAGGCAAGAGACCCAGTACTTC.